The present entry profiles one TCR beta chain with its context. Its cognate antigen is unknown. Sequencing was performed with immunoSEQ multiplex PCR; in TCRdb, only in-frame clones are kept and a portion is missing. Counted here are about 5,500 clones, about 80% occurring once; the ten biggest clones make up 25% to 30%. The data were taken from a study of T cell repertoires in ileal Crohn's disease. Findings and caveats of the study: Mucosal expansions were suggested to be mainly CD8 T cells. Active smokers at surgery had more clonal expansions than non-smokers.

Germline-derived CDR1 and CDR2 are MNHEY and SVGAGI. Unmatched junction bases numbered 8, after V lost 2 bases and J lost 8 bases. The CDR3 is 14 residues long. V and J are TRBV6-5 and TRBJ1-1; 7 bases are a match to TRBD1. Sample: ileal tissue. The TCR comes from an adult with Crohn's disease. The CDR3 nucleotides are TGTGCCAGCAGTTACGACAGGGCAAGGAAAGAAGCTTTCTTT. Encoded protein: CASSYDRARKEAFF.